This is a list of T cell receptor beta chains from one sample in a study of blood T cell repertoires in COVID-19. Clones were sequenced by immunoSEQ multiplex PCR, and TCRdb holds only the in-frame ones, with some missing. The table shows over 150,000 clones, with approximately 81% occurring only once. Sequenced input: peripheral blood. These receptors came from a man younger than 30 with active or convalescent COVID-19. The CDR3 runs from the conserved cysteine through the conserved F or W. Fields, in order: CDR3 DNA, CDR3 protein, V gene, J gene, clone size, D gene. A D gene is named only where the DNA matches it firmly. The size of a clone is reported for some rows only, either as once, few or many, or as a class for expanded clones.

TGCGCCAGCAGCGAGGACAGGGGAGCGGATACGCAGTATTTT	CASSEDRGADTQYF	TRBV5-1	TRBJ2-3	once	TRBD1
TGTGCCAGCAGTTACCCGGGGATCTACGAGCAGTACTTC	CASSYPGIYEQYF	TRBV6-5	TRBJ2-7	-	-
TGTGCCAGCAGCTTTGAGACTTTCACAGATACGCAGTATTTT	CASSFETFTDTQYF	TRBV7-3	TRBJ2-3	-	-
TGTGCCAGCAGTGGAACAGGTTACGAGCAGTACTTC	CASSGTGYEQYF	TRBV2	TRBJ2-7	-	-
TGTGCCAGCAGCCCAGACAGGGTTATTGGCTACACCTTC	CASSPDRVIGYTF	TRBV12-3/TRBV12-4	TRBJ1-2	-	TRBD1
TGTGCCTGGAATGGGGAGGTGGGCACAGATACGCAGTATTTT	CAWNGEVGTDTQYF	TRBV30	TRBJ2-3	few	-
TGTGCCAGCGGTCCGGGGATCACTGAAGCTTTCTTT	CASGPGITEAFF	TRBV6-5	TRBJ1-1	-	-
TGTGCCAGCAGTTTACCCGGGACAGTTCAAGAGACCCAGTACTTC	CASSLPGTVQETQYF	TRBV28	TRBJ2-5	once	TRBD1
TGTGCCAGCAGCCAGACAGGGCCTAACTATGGCTACACCTTC	CASSQTGPNYGYTF	TRBV14	TRBJ1-2	-	TRBD1
TGTGCCAGCAGCCAGACTAGCGGGGGACCCTACGAGCAGTACTTC	CASSQTSGGPYEQYF	TRBV4-2	TRBJ2-7	few	TRBD2
TGTGCCAGTAGTATGGGTCTAGCGGGAGGGCGTAAGAGCACCGGGGAGCTGTTTTTT	CASSMGLAGGRKSTGELFF	TRBV19	TRBJ2-2	-	TRBD2
TGTGCCAGCAGCCAAGGGGTTACAAGCGGGATAGCACGGGAGCAGTTCTTC	CASSQGVTSGIAREQFF	TRBV4-2	TRBJ2-1	once	TRBD2
TGTGCCAGCCGGGCGGGGGCCCTGAACACTGAAGCTTTCTTT	CASRAGALNTEAFF	TRBV27	TRBJ1-1	-	-
TGTGCCAGCAGTAACGGGACAGGGTCCCTTTTTGGCTACACCTTC	CASSNGTGSLFGYTF	TRBV27	TRBJ1-2	-	TRBD1
TGTGCCAGCAGCCAAGAGCAGGCAACTAATGAAAAACTGTTTTTT	CASSQEQATNEKLFF	TRBV14	TRBJ1-4	-	-
TGTGCCAGCAGCTTAGCAGCGGGGAGCTCTTACAATGAGCAGTTCTTC	CASSLAAGSSYNEQFF	TRBV7-6	TRBJ2-1	-	TRBD2
TGTGCCTGGAGCGTCGGAGACTACAATGAGCAGTTCTTC	CAWSVGDYNEQFF	TRBV30	TRBJ2-1	-	-
TGTGCCAGCAGTGGAGCGGGAGCCTACAATGAGCAGTTCTTC	CASSGAGAYNEQFF	TRBV6-4	TRBJ2-1	-	TRBD2
TGTGCCAGCAGTGACCCGAGGGGGCTTTTGGAAGGCTACACCTTC	CASSDPRGLLEGYTF	TRBV2	TRBJ1-2	-	TRBD1
TGTGCCAGCAGCTTAGGGCTCAGGGGGTCCTACGAGCAGTACTTC	CASSLGLRGSYEQYF	TRBV7-8	TRBJ2-7	-	TRBD1
TGTGCCTGGAGTGTAAAGGGAGGGACAGGTGCCGAAAAACTGTTTTTT	CAWSVKGGTGAEKLFF	TRBV30	TRBJ1-4	-	TRBD1
TGTGCCAGCAGTAAAAGACAGGGCACCGGGGAGCTGTTTTTT	CASSKRQGTGELFF	TRBV2	TRBJ2-2	-	TRBD1
TGTGCCAGCAGTGAAGCGCATGGGACAGATAGCAATCAGCCCCAGCATTTT	CASSEAHGTDSNQPQHF	TRBV2	TRBJ1-5	-	TRBD1
TGTGCCAGCACCAGGGGGAAGACCCAGTACTTC	CASTRGKTQYF	TRBV7-2	TRBJ2-5	-	TRBD1
TGCGCCAGCAGTAAAGACAGGCGGATGCTCGGCTACACCTTC	CASSKDRRMLGYTF	TRBV5-1	TRBJ1-2	-	-
TGTGCCAGCAGTAGCCTCGGAGGGGTAACAGATACGCAGTATTTT	CASSSLGGVTDTQYF	TRBV5-4	TRBJ2-3	-	-